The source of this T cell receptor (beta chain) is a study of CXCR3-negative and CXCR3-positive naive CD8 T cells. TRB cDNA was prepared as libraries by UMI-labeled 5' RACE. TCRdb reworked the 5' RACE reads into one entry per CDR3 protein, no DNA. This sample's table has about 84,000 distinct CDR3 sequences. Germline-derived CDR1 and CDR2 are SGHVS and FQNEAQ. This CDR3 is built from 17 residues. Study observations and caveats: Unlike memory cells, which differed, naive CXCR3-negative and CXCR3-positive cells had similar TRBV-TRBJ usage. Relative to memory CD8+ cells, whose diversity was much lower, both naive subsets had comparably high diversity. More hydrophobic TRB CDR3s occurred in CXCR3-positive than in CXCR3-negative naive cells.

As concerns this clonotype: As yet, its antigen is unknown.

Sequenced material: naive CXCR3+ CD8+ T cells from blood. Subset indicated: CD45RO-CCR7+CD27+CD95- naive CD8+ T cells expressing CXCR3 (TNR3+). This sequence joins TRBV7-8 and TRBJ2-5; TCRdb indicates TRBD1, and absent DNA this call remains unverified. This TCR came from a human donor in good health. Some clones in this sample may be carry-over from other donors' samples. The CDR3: CASSRTPTGRDQETQYF.